This record looks at one T cell receptor beta chain sequence and its context. Ages ranged from about 18 to 89 years, with residence in 24 US areas. Cohort placement rested on clinical history that participants reported themselves. The source of the sample is a study of blood T cell repertoires in COVID-19. Background on the study: From T cells, B-cell-depleted T cells, or PBMCs came the material, which was cDNA or gDNA.

The CDR3 runs to 12 residues. V gave up 4 bases and J gave up 4 bases, with 6 bases separating them. Germline V CDR1 and CDR2: SGHRS, YFSETQ. Per the original data handling: How many nucleated cells were present was estimated from reference gene primer amplification. Assay: immunoSEQ multiplex PCR; the TCRdb copy retains only in-frame clones and omits some. From that table come the V and J calls and clone size; the DNA was used to work out D and trimming. The table includes approximately 180,000 clones, roughly 84% detected once. The rearrangement links TRBV5-1 to TRBJ2-1, with D maybe TRBD2 (5 bases). This clonotype was obtained from a human donor with acute COVID-19. The donor label of this sample is uncertain. Sequenced material: PBMCs or T cells enriched from blood (not recorded which). This CDR3 reads CASSRTYNEQFF. CDR3 bases: TGCGCCAGCAGCCGGACTTACAATGAGCAGTTCTTC. The full variable domain, in which reference TRBV5-1 and TRBJ2-1 provide the parts outside the CDR3, is KAGVTQTPRYLIKTRGQQVTLSCSPISGHRSVSWYQQTPGQGLQFLFEYFSETQRNKGNFPGRFSGRQFSNSRSEMNVSTLELGDSALYLCASSRTYNEQFFGPGTRLTVL.